This entry concerns a single T cell receptor (beta chain). This sample is part of a study of blood T cell repertoires in COVID-19. Study details: Samples representing acute and convalescent COVID-19 were sourced from the United States, Italy and Spain.

Clones were sequenced by immunoSEQ multiplex PCR, and TCRdb holds only the in-frame ones, with some missing. The table has some 200,000 clones, 89% seen once; the top ten hold 6.5% to 9%. Trimming removed 4 bases from V and 0 bases from J; junction bases left unmatched: 7. In germline, CDR1 is SEHNR, CDR2 FQNEAQ (reference sequence). This CDR3 contains 16 residues. The specimen sequenced was PBMCs or T cells enriched from blood (not recorded which). The TCR sequence derives from a woman aged 18-29 years who had recovered from COVID-19. The chain is built from TRBV7-9 and TRBJ2-3; 7 nucleotides match TRBD2. CDR3 in amino acids: CASSYGWEGSTDTQYF. Written as DNA, the CDR3 is TGTGCCAGCAGCTACGGATGGGAGGGAAGCACAGATACGCAGTATTTT.